This T cell receptor beta chain was sequenced for a study of immune heterogeneity within non-small cell lung tumors (dated by TCRdb to the late 2010s). Context from the whole study: By histology, the tumors included around eleven non-squamous carcinomas, several squamous cell carcinomas and 1 tumor not otherwise specified. To examine intratumoral immune heterogeneity, the study used whole-exome sequencing, RNA-seq and TCR beta repertoire sequencing on multiple spatially distinct regions of each NSCLC tumor. TCR repertoires were analyzed from 55 to 70 tumor loci of fewer than 16 patients, while transcriptome data covered only about 45 loci from about a dozen patients. Neoantigen binding to each patient's HLA alleles was predicted with netMHCpan-3.0 for mutant peptides of 8 to 11 amino acids. Here is what the overall study found, with its caveats: Local tumor mutational burden and local T-cell repertoire clonality had a statistically significant but moderate positive correlation (R about 0.3). High-frequency TCR beta clonotypes were largely distinct between individual patients. Within a patient, the same dominant CDR3B clonotypes appeared at multiple loci, but different tumor locations also contained unique high-frequency clones.

Ten or more counts support this clonotype. The antigen it binds to is not known. Per-base quality was not reported, and no clone a single base away is much larger than it. As encoded in the germline V gene (reference sequence), CDR1 is DFQATT while CDR2 is SNEGSKA. The CDR3, from cysteine to phenylalanine, totals 14 residues. The DNA shown is the 42-base CDR3, in frame from base 1. V and J lose 0 bases and 0 bases, and a span of 5 bases separates them. The TCR template was genomic DNA extracted from bulk tumor tissue, and about 0.6 ug of gDNA was amplified for each sample. Multiple biopsies per primary tumor were taken during surgery, spaced as far apart as possible within the tumor mass. The study cohort was described as untreated and was composed of newly diagnosed NSCLC cases undergoing curative surgery. The samples came from under 19 patients with newly diagnosed non-small cell lung cancer who were having surgery intended to be curative. A couple of independent pathologists reviewed the resected tumor masses. Sequencing was performed only on DNA and RNA samples of high quality.

The TCR beta CDR3 region was amplified with a multiplex PCR system whose first round of approximately 11 cycles used 32 V-gene forward primers and 13 J-gene reverse primers. First-round PCR used a QIAGEN Multiplex PCR Kit, and primer sequences were filed in Chinese patent CN105087789A. A second PCR round added Illumina universal primers using the Phusion High-Fidelity PCR Kit. Sequencing of the TCR libraries was done on the Illumina HiSeq X Ten platform in paired-end mode with a 151 bp read length. For the original study's pipeline: Reads without multiplex PCR primers were removed using Cutadapt, read pairs were merged using PEAR, and CDR3 regions were called using MiXCR with default settings. Repertoire diversity was assessed by Shannon entropy, and clonality was calculated as one minus the Shannon entropy divided by the ln of the count of productive unique sequences. A clonotype counted as a dominant or high-frequency T-cell clone when its frequency was 0.5% or higher. TCRdb applied fastp at Q25 and MiXCR to the public reads, then kept only in-frame beta chains. Rows matching on CDR3 protein sequence are summarized as one entry with the most common DNA and genes. TCRdb, not the original authors, processed these V and J calls. The sample table lists about 22,000 distinct CDR3 sequences, 25% to 30% of them with a count of one. The ten largest clones add up to around 3.8% of the sample.

The sequence links TRBV20-1 to TRBJ1-4, with the D gene not clear enough to name. The clonotype comes from a man aged 40-55 years with non-small cell lung cancer. The sample consisted of lung tumor tissue. The DNA sequence reads TGCAGTGCTAGAGATCTGGCAACTAATGAAAAACTGTTTTTT. Its amino acids are CSARDLATNEKLFF.